The 27 T cell receptor beta chains presented below share a single source sample, sequenced in a study of T cells in Graves' hyperthyroidism and ophthalmopathy. Authors of the study amplified TCR beta CDR3 regions from RNA transcripts. RT-PCR in the first round (using the HTBI primer set) targeted the TCR CDR3. Each CDR3 protein is one row after TCRdb ran MiXCR on the multiplex PCR reads. The profile shows approximately 700,000 distinct CDR3 sequences, roughly 15% of them singletons. The specimen was blood. All receptors derive from a man between 18 and 29 years old with Graves' hyperthyroidism.

This clonotype occurred many times. The chain joins TRBV12-3 or TRBV12-4 to TRBJ1-1; D unresolved. Trimming took off 2 bases at V and 2 bases at J, with 6 bases between the two ends. The CDR3 spans 13 residues. CDR3 amino acids: CASSLWENTEAFF. The CDR3 DNA sequence: TGTGCCAGCAGTTTATGGGAAAACACTGAAGCTTTCTTT.

This clonotype showed up many times. The chain joins TRBV7-2 to TRBJ2-1; possibly TRBD2 for D (7 bases). CDR1 is SGHTA, CDR2 FQGNSA, per germline. This CDR3 is 16 amino acids long. The ends were cut back, 1 base at V and 8 bases at J, with 18 bases in the middle. The CDR3 bases are TGTGCCAGCAGCTTAGAGGGACCTTCGGGGGGCCATGAGCAGTTCTTC. Protein: CASSLEGPSGGHEQFF.

The sample holds many counts of this clonotype. Here the CDR3 reads CASTIVAETQYF. The CDR3 nucleotides are TGTGCCAGCACCATCGTGGCGGAGACCCAGTACTTC. The rearrangement uses TRBV27 and TRBJ2-5; D gene ambiguous. With 7 bases removed from V and 5 bases from J, the gap between germline ends came to 11 bases. Germline V gene sequence: CDR1 MNHEY, CDR2 SMNVEV (reference sequence). This CDR3 contains 12 residues.

This clonotype occurred a few times. V and J are TRBV19 and TRBJ1-1; no clear D gene. The CDR3 length is 14 residues. The germline V gene encodes CDR1 LNHDA and CDR2 SQIVND (reference sequence). V was trimmed by 7 bases and J by 1 base, leaving 13 bases between them. The CDR3 reads CASMRNNPNTEAFF. CDR3 nucleotides: TGTGCCAGTATGAGAAACAACCCGAACACTGAAGCTTTCTTT.

This clonotype was observed a handful of times. The rearrangement links TRBV6-1 to TRBJ2-3; weak D call: TRBD2 (5 bases). Trimming shortened V by 7 bases and J by 7 bases, and 15 bases separated the two germline ends. The germline gives CDR1 MNHNS, CDR2 SASEGT. The CDR3 spans 13 residues. The CDR3 protein is CASTAPPGNTQYF. In nucleotides, the CDR3 is TGTGCCAGCACCGCTCCCCCGGGAAATACGCAGTATTTT.

This clonotype was picked up many times. J is TRBJ1-4 and V is TRBV12-3 or TRBV12-4; TRBD1 matches at 9 bases. V dropped 5 bases and J dropped 8; count of bases not matched to a gene: 6. The CDR3 is 14 amino acids. CDR3 coding DNA: TGTGCCAGCAGTGTACAGGGGGCTGGGGAAAAACTGTTTTTT. Its protein product is CASSVQGAGEKLFF.

Points on this clonotype: An end of the junction differs from the germline gene, which may be a read error. V gene TRBV6-2 or TRBV6-3 combines with J gene TRBJ1-1; D not certain. CDR1 is MNHEY and CDR2 is SVGEGT in the germline V gene. The length of the CDR3 is 15 residues. The CDR3 coding sequence is TGTGCCAGCAGTTACGGATTAGGGAGGTACACTGAAGCTCTCTTT. It yields the protein CASSYGLGRYTEALF.

The chain combines TRBV7-2 with TRBJ2-1; D uncertain. Germline V gene lookup returns CDR1 SGHTA and CDR2 FQGNSA. CDR3 size: 12 residues. V was shortened by 1 base and J by 8 bases, with 6 bases between the two germline ends. The CDR3 coding sequence is TGTGCCAGCAGCTTAGGATTCTATGAGCAGTTCTTC. Residues: CASSLGFYEQFF.

This clonotype came up many times. The chain uses TRBV2 and TRBJ1-6; no clear D. Trimming shortened V by 4 bases and J by 7 bases, and 8 bases separated the two germline ends. Germline values: CDR1 SNHLY, CDR2 FYNNEI. The CDR3 length is 13 residues. The CDR3 sequence is CASSADQNSPLHF. DNA for the CDR3: TGTGCCAGCAGTGCCGATCAAAATTCACCCCTCCACTTT.

This clonotype was found many times. The chain has TRBV4-2 and TRBJ1-5; D is unresolved. The CDR3 sequence is 13 residues long. Between the trimmed V and J ends, which lost 5 bases and 5 bases, there was a span of 10 bases. CDR1 is LGHNA and CDR2 is YNFKEQ in the germline V gene. CDR3 protein: CASSDGRDQPQHF. CDR3 DNA: TGTGCCAGCAGCGATGGGAGAGATCAGCCCCAGCATTTT.

This clonotype was seen more than once but under ten times. As DNA, the CDR3 is TGTGCCAGCAGCCAAACTAGGACAGGAGGAGGAGGAACCCTCCACTTT. Translation gives CASSQTRTGGGGTLHF. The chain is built from TRBV3-1 and TRBJ1-6, with TRBD1 matching over 7 bases. CDR3 length: 16 amino acids. Germline CDR1 is LGHDT and CDR2 is YNNKEL (reference sequence). The V and J ends lost 2 bases and 14 bases, in that order; junction bases with no gene match: 15. Filled out from reference TRBV3-1 and TRBJ1-6, the complete variable domain reads DTAVSQTPKYLVTQMGNDKSIKCEQNLGHDTMYWYKQDSKKFLKIMFSYNNKELIINETVPNRFSPKSPDKAHLNLHINSLELGDSAVYFCASSQTRTGGGGTLHFGNGTRLTVT.

This clonotype was seen at least ten times. This chain connects TRBV2 to TRBJ2-7; unclear D gene. There are 14 residues in the CDR3. Trimming took 2 bases from V and 0 from J, leaving 8 bases between them. Per the germline V gene, CDR1 is SNHLY and CDR2 is FYNNEI. Here the CDR3 reads CASSETDRSYEQYF. Here the CDR3 DNA reads TGTGCCAGCAGTGAAACAGACCGCTCCTACGAGCAGTACTTC.

The CDR3: CASSPGHRRSGANVLTF. The CDR3 DNA reads as TGTGCCAGCAGCCCAGGACATCGACGCTCTGGGGCCAACGTCCTGACTTTC. The chain joins TRBV11-3 to TRBJ2-6, with TRBD1 as a possible D gene (5 bases). Deletions cut 5 bases from V and 0 bases from J, with 14 bases between. CDR3 size: 17 residues. Germline V CDR1 and CDR2: SGHNT, YENEEA.

The J gene is TRBJ2-7, the V gene TRBV7-2, with TRBD2 matching 7 bases. This CDR3 is 12 amino acids long. V dropped 3 bases and J dropped 9; count of bases not matched to a gene: 5. Germline lookup yields CDR1 SGHTA and CDR2 FQGNSA. CDR3 in DNA: TGTGCCAGCAGCTTTGCGGGAGCTCGGCAGTACTTC. It yields the protein CASSFAGARQYF.

The genes are TRBV6-5 and TRBJ2-2; no clear D gene. The CDR3 spans 14 residues. Trimming removed 1 base from V and 4 bases from J, with 7 bases in between. The germline V gene has CDR1 MNHEY and CDR2 SVGAGI. This chain's CDR3 is CASSYFLSTGELFF. Here the CDR3 DNA reads TGTGCCAGCAGTTACTTCCTTAGCACCGGGGAGCTGTTTTTT.

This chain links TRBV11-2 with TRBJ2-3; D is uncertain. CDR3 length: 12 amino acids. The V and J ends lost 6 bases and 6 bases respectively, with 10 bases between them. CDR1 and CDR2 (germline): SGHAT, FQNNGV. The DNA of the CDR3 is TGTGCCAGCAGTTACGAACCGGATACGCAGTATTTT. Protein product: CASSYEPDTQYF.

This clonotype was recorded at least ten times. V is TRBV7-6 and J is TRBJ2-5; D is ambiguous. The germline CDR1 and CDR2 sequences are SGHVS and FNYEAQ. Trimming stripped 5 bases from V and 3 bases from J, with 13 bases between. This CDR3 region has 14 residues. The CDR3 sequence is CASSLLNGKETQYF. CDR3 DNA: TGTGCCAGCAGCCTCCTAAACGGTAAAGAGACCCAGTACTTC.

This clonotype was observed a few times. The gene calls are TRBV20-1 and TRBJ1-2; the D gene is possibly TRBD1 (6 bases). This CDR3 contains 13 residues. Between the trimmed V and J ends, which lost 6 bases and 7 bases, there was a span of 18 bases. Germline-derived CDR1 and CDR2 are DFQATT and SNEGSKA (reference sequence). CDR3 DNA sequence: TGCAGTGCCCCTAAGGGGGTTTACGGTGGCTACACCTTC. Amino acids: CSAPKGVYGGYTF.

The rearrangement uses TRBV19 and TRBJ2-7; no definite D call. V lost 2 bases, J lost 0 bases, and 5 bases lay in between. The length of the CDR3 is 13 residues. Germline V gives CDR1 LNHDA, CDR2 SQIVND (reference sequence). This CDR3 reads CASSISLSYEQYF. In DNA form, the CDR3 reads TGTGCCAGTAGTATATCCCTCTCCTACGAGCAGTACTTC. Combining the CDR3 with reference TRBV19 and TRBJ2-7 gives the whole variable domain DGGITQSPKYLFRKEGQNVTLSCEQNLNHDAMYWYRQDPGQGLRLIYYSQIVNDFQKGDIAEGYSVSREKKESFPLTVTSAQKNPTAFYLCASSISLSYEQYFGPGTRLTVT.

This clonotype has a count of ten or more. The gene calls are TRBV2 and TRBJ2-5; tentatively, D is TRBD2 (6 bases). The CDR3 totals 13 residues. V lost 4 bases and J lost 4, with 10 bases in between. Germline CDR1 and CDR2: SNHLY and FYNNEI. The CDR3 loop reads CASSAVGGETQYF. The CDR3 nucleotides are TGTGCCAGCAGTGCTGTCGGGGGAGAGACCCAGTACTTC.

This clonotype was seen many times. For the CDR3, the DNA is TGTGCCAGCGAGGACAGGAATTACAATGAGCAGTTCTTC. Translation gives CASEDRNYNEQFF. V is TRBV6-6 and J is TRBJ2-1; 7 bases map to TRBD1. The CDR3 is 13 residues long. Per the germline V gene, CDR1 is MNHNY and CDR2 is SVGAGI (reference sequence). Trimming at V came to 8 bases and at J to 4 bases, leaving 5 bases not matched to a gene.

This clonotype occurred many times. The CDR3 is CASQSSTDTQYF. The DNA of the CDR3 is TGTGCCAGCCAATCCTCCACAGATACGCAGTATTTT. The gene calls are TRBV28 and TRBJ2-3; D remains ambiguous. This CDR3 comprises 12 residues. V was cut by 8 bases and J by 2 bases, with 8 bases left in between. From germline, CDR1 is MDHEN and CDR2 SYDVKM.

This clonotype was recorded many times. The gene calls are TRBV14 and TRBJ2-1; 9 positions match TRBD2. Germline CDR1 and CDR2: SGHDN and FVKESK. The length of the CDR3 is 16 residues. V was pared by 3 bases and J by 3 bases, with 6 bases of the junction left unmatched. The CDR3 DNA is TGTGCCAGCAGCCAGATAGCGGGAGCAGGCTACAATGAGCAGTTCTTC. The encoded protein is CASSQIAGAGYNEQFF.

V and J are TRBV11-3 and TRBJ2-1; the match to TRBD2 covers 8 bases. CDR3 length: 19 residues. V shed 5 bases and J 8 bases; nucleotides not matched to a gene: 23. Germline V gene lookup returns CDR1 SGHNT and CDR2 YENEEA. CDR3 DNA sequence: TGTGCCAGCAGCAAGAGGCCAGCACAACTAGCGGCAAAAGGCTATGAGCAGTTCTTC. Its translation: CASSKRPAQLAAKGYEQFF.

This clonotype was recorded a few times. The chain is built from TRBV28 and TRBJ2-7, with unresolved D. The CDR3 sequence is 15 residues long. Germline V CDR1 and CDR2: MDHEN, SYDVKM. With 6 bases removed from V and 7 bases from J, the gap between germline ends came to 22 bases. This CDR3 reads CASRPGPIRPFEQYF. For the CDR3, the DNA is TGTGCCAGCAGACCAGGACCAATACGACCTTTTGAGCAGTACTTC.

J is TRBJ2-1 and V is TRBV7-3, with D perhaps TRBD2 (5 bases). Germline V gene data show CDR1 as SGHTA and CDR2 as FQGTGA. Trimming left V 8 bases short and J 5 bases short, with 19 bases between. This CDR3 spans 15 amino acids. CDR3 DNA sequence: TGTGCCAGCGGCTCGGTTGGAGGAGGCCACAATGAGCAGTTCTTC. Translation gives CASGSVGGGHNEQFF.

The gene calls are TRBV27 and TRBJ2-3, with a weak D call TRBD2 (6 bases). The CDR3 length is 17 residues. Germline values: CDR1 MNHEY, CDR2 SMNVEV (reference sequence). V was clipped by 6 bases and J by 1 base, with 20 bases between them. CDR3 nucleotides: TGTGCCAGCAGGAACTTTTACGGGAGAGTGGGCACAGATACGCAGTATTTT. As protein: CASRNFYGRVGTDTQYF.